Below, 20 T cell receptor beta chains from the same sample are listed, as sequenced in a study of circulating CD8 cells and anti-PD-1 response in melanoma. The QIAseq Immune Repertoire TCR panel built the libraries from approximately 16 ng of total RNA. MiXCR, applied by TCRdb to the reads, yields one record per CDR3 protein. Of about 2,100 distinct CDR3 sequences detected, approximately 7.2% appear once; the ten largest clones hold about 8.1%. Sorting of live CD3+CD8+TCRalphabeta+ cells by PD-1 and/or TIGIT gave four subsets. Sequencing used CD8+ T cells from PBMCs, obtained at baseline or after one month of anti-PD-1 therapy (not recorded which). The receptors shown here come from a human donor with melanoma.

This clonotype is categorized as large. The rearrangement links TRBV27 to TRBJ1-2; tentative D call: TRBD1 (6 bases). The CDR3 totals 13 residues. CDR1 and CDR2 from the germline V gene are MNHEY and SMNVEV (reference sequence). V lost 6 bases and J lost 3, with 11 bases in between. The CDR3 sequence: CASSIQGDYGYTF. CDR3 sequence (DNA): TGTGCCAGCAGCATACAGGGAGACTATGGCTACACCTTC.

By sample share, this clonotype is medium-sized. The chain employs TRBV9 and TRBJ2-1; tentatively, D is TRBD2 (6 bases). Germline V lookup: CDR1 SGDLS, CDR2 YYNGEE. Trimming removed 3 bases at V and 0 bases at J, with 10 bases between. The CDR3 spans 15 residues. CDR3 nucleotides: TGTGCCAGCAGCGAGGCGGGGAACTCCTACAATGAGCAGTTCTTC. Protein product: CASSEAGNSYNEQFF. The full variable domain, completed using reference TRBV9 and TRBJ2-1, is DSGVTQTPKHLITATGQRVTLRCSPRSGDLSVYWYQQSLDQGLQFLIQYYNGEERAKGNILERFSAQQFPDLHSELNLSSLELGDSALYFCASSEAGNSYNEQFFGPGTRLTVL.

By share, this clonotype counts as medium-sized. The V call is TRBV2, the J call TRBJ2-5; possibly TRBD2 for D (6 bases). The V end lost 10 bases, the J end lost 5 bases, and 17 bases lay between the germline ends. CDR3 length equals 13 residues. Germline CDR1 and CDR2: SNHLY and FYNNEI. The DNA of the CDR3 is TGTGCCAAATTGGCCAGCGGAGGGGAGACCCAGTACTTC. Amino acids: CAKLASGGETQYF.

This clonotype appeared a few times. The chain has TRBV5-1 and TRBJ1-1, with a possible D match to TRBD1 (5 bases). V was clipped by 4 bases and J by 2 bases, with 9 bases between them. This CDR3 is built from 13 residues. Germline lookup yields CDR1 SGHRS and CDR2 YFSETQ. CDR3 in DNA: TGCGCCAGCAGCGCAACAGGAAACACTGAAGCTTTCTTT. As protein: CASSATGNTEAFF.

This clonotype was counted a few times. The chain has TRBV30 and TRBJ1-3; 10 positions agree with TRBD1. Trimming at V came to 2 bases and at J to 4 bases, leaving 17 bases not matched to a gene. From germline, CDR1 is GTSNPN and CDR2 SVGIG (reference sequence). The CDR3 is 19 amino acids. In nucleotides, the CDR3 is TGTGCCTGGAGTTCAGTCCCGGGACAGGGGAACTCCGTCGGAAACACCATATATTTT. This encodes CAWSSVPGQGNSVGNTIYF.

By its share, this clonotype is medium-sized. The chain links TRBV28 to TRBJ2-5; D perhaps matches TRBD2 (5 bases). Germline V gene lookup returns CDR1 MDHEN and CDR2 SYDVKM. The CDR3 sequence is 16 residues long. Trimming took off 6 bases at V and 5 bases at J, with 22 bases between the two ends. The CDR3 nucleotides read TGTGCCAGCAGGGGATGGGAGCGGAACACGGGGGAGACCCAGTACTTC. This gives the protein CASRGWERNTGETQYF.

This clonotype is labeled medium-sized. V and J are TRBV2 and TRBJ1-4; no reliable D call. CDR1 is SNHLY and CDR2 is FYNNEI in the germline V gene. The CDR3 is 14 residues long. The V end was cut by 3 bases, the J end by 5 bases, with 10 bases between. CDR3 nucleotide sequence: TGTGCCAGCAGTGATTGGTTAGCGAATGAAAAACTGTTTTTT. This sequence encodes CASSDWLANEKLFF. Supplemented by reference TRBV2 and TRBJ1-4, the full variable domain reads EPEVTQTPSHQVTQMGQEVILRCVPISNHLYFYWYRQILGQKVEFLVSFYNNEISEKSEIFDDQFSVERPDGSNFTLKIRSTKLEDSAMYFCASSDWLANEKLFFGSGTQLSVL.

This clonotype is medium-sized by share. V usage is TRBV24-1 and J usage is TRBJ2-1; TRBD1 agrees at 8 bases. The junction had 13 bases not matched to a gene; V was cut back by 3 bases and J by 4 bases. Per germline, CDR1 KGHDR and CDR2 SFDVKD. CDR3 size: 18 residues. The CDR3 is CATSDPQAPGQEYNEQFF. In DNA form, the CDR3 reads TGTGCCACCAGTGATCCCCAGGCCCCGGGACAGGAATACAATGAGCAGTTCTTC.

This clonotype is labeled medium-sized. The chain recombines TRBV28 with TRBJ2-7; 9 bases map to TRBD1. V gave up 8 bases and J gave up 3 bases; unmatched junction bases: 14. CDR1 is MDHEN, CDR2 SYDVKM, per germline. The CDR3 has 16 amino acids. The CDR3 reads CASSKARDRDLYEQYF. For the CDR3, the DNA is TGTGCCAGCTCCAAAGCCCGGGACAGGGATCTCTACGAGCAGTACTTC.

This clonotype is medium-sized. This chain links TRBV20-1 with TRBJ2-4; D may be TRBD2 (5 bases). V lost 0 bases to trimming and J lost 0 bases, with 9 bases between them. Germline CDR1 reads DFQATT; CDR2 reads SNEGSKA (reference sequence). The CDR3 consists of 15 residues. CDR3 nucleotides: TGCAGTGCTAGAGAAGGACTCGTAGCCAAAAACATTCAGTACTTC. Amino acids: CSAREGLVAKNIQYF.

This clonotype is labeled medium-sized (0.01 to 0.1%). The chain couples TRBV27 to TRBJ2-2; 9 bases are shared with TRBD2. V was pared by 5 bases and J by 3 bases, with 7 bases of the junction left unmatched. In germline, CDR1 is MNHEY, CDR2 SMNVEV (reference sequence). There are 16 residues in the CDR3. The CDR3 sequence: CASSVSGGPYTGELFF. CDR3 sequence (DNA): TGTGCCAGCAGTGTTAGCGGGGGCCCTTACACCGGGGAGCTGTTTTTT.

About this clonotype: This clone may be a read error of a much larger clone one base away. The chain couples TRBV19 to TRBJ2-1; D may be TRBD1 (5 bases). This CDR3 is built from 15 residues. CDR1 and CDR2 from the germline V gene are LNHDA and SQIVND (reference sequence). V was cut by 5 bases and J by 12 bases, with 23 bases left in between. The CDR3 sequence: CASSSIQAENYGQFF. The CDR3 region has the DNA TGTGCCAGTAGTTCGATACAGGCCGAGAACTATGGGCAGTTCTTC. Using reference TRBV19 and TRBJ2-1 for the parts outside the CDR3, the full variable domain is DGGITQSPKYLFRKEGQNVTLSCEQNLNHDAMYWYRQDPGQGLRLIYYSQIVNDFQKGDIAEGYSVSREKKESFPLTVTSAQKNPTAFYLCASSSIQAENYGQFFGPGTRLTVL.

By share of the sample, this clonotype is medium-sized. The chain combines TRBV28 with TRBJ2-2; D ambiguous. The CDR3 is 14 amino acids. CDR1 MDHEN and CDR2 SYDVKM come from the germline V gene. Trimming left V 6 bases short and J 0 bases short, with 8 bases between. The CDR3 DNA sequence: TGTGCCAGCAGCCCAGCGACGAACACCGGGGAGCTGTTTTTT. This codes for CASSPATNTGELFF.

The count of this clonotype is one. This chain links TRBV9 with TRBJ2-7; D might be TRBD2 (6 bases). Germline CDR1 is SGDLS and CDR2 is YYNGEE. Deletions cut 2 bases from V and 4 bases from J, with 16 bases between. The CDR3 is 15 residues long. Written as DNA, the CDR3 is TGTGCCAGCAGCGTTTCCGGGACTCCCGAATACGAGCAGTACTTC. Translation gives CASSVSGTPEYEQYF.

This clonotype is medium-sized by share. The chain has TRBV7-8 and TRBJ2-1; the match to TRBD2 covers 10 bases. Trimming removed 5 bases from V and 9 bases from J; junction bases left unmatched: 19. Germline V lookup: CDR1 SGHVS, CDR2 FQNEAQ. The length of the CDR3 is 18 residues. The CDR3 reads CASSPLFPASGSLGEQFF. The CDR3 DNA reads TGTGCCAGCAGCCCTCTTTTCCCGGCTAGCGGGAGTTTGGGTGAGCAGTTCTTC.

This clonotype is medium-sized within its sample. This chain joins TRBV4-2 and TRBJ1-2; D not resolved. This CDR3 comprises 14 residues. Trimming took 0 bases from V and 2 from J, leaving 7 bases between them. Germline V gene lookup returns CDR1 LGHNA and CDR2 YNFKEQ. The CDR3: CASSQDGSNYGYTF. The CDR3 bases are TGTGCCAGCAGCCAAGACGGGTCCAACTATGGCTACACCTTC.

This clonotype came up a few times. A much bigger clone sits one base away, suggesting this may be a read error. This chain uses TRBV2 with TRBJ2-2; D gene uncertain. Trimming left V 8 bases short and J 5 bases short, with 9 bases between. Germline loops: CDR1 SNHLY, CDR2 FYNNEI. The CDR3 extends over 12 amino acids. The CDR3 DNA reads TGTGCCAGCGGGGTGGGGACCGGGGAGCTGTTTTTT. Protein: CASGVGTGELFF.

In this sample, this clonotype is medium-sized. The chain is built from TRBV28 and TRBJ2-1; a weak D match, TRBD2 (6 bases). The germline V gene has CDR1 MDHEN and CDR2 SYDVKM. Trimming stripped 7 bases from V and 3 bases from J, with 16 bases between. This CDR3 spans 15 amino acids. The CDR3 reads CASTKGGGVYNEQFF. The CDR3 nucleotides are TGTGCCAGCACCAAAGGCGGAGGGGTCTACAATGAGCAGTTCTTC.

This clonotype is termed medium-sized. The gene calls are TRBV25-1 and TRBJ2-3; 7 nucleotides line up with TRBD1. V gave up 5 bases and J gave up 5 bases; unmatched junction bases: 1. The germline CDR1 and CDR2 sequences are MGHDK and SYGVNS. This CDR3 region has 12 residues. The DNA of the CDR3 is TGTGCCAGCAGTCCAGGGGGAGATACGCAGTATTTT. It yields the protein CASSPGGDTQYF.

This clonotype ranks as large. The chain carries TRBV11-2 and TRBJ2-1, with D hard to call. The germline V and J ends were trimmed by 3 bases and 7 bases, with 4 bases remaining between them. Germline loops: CDR1 SGHAT, CDR2 FQNNGV. This CDR3 region has 11 residues. CDR3 sequence reads: CASSLANEQFF. For the CDR3, the DNA is TGTGCCAGCAGCTTGGCGAATGAGCAGTTCTTC.